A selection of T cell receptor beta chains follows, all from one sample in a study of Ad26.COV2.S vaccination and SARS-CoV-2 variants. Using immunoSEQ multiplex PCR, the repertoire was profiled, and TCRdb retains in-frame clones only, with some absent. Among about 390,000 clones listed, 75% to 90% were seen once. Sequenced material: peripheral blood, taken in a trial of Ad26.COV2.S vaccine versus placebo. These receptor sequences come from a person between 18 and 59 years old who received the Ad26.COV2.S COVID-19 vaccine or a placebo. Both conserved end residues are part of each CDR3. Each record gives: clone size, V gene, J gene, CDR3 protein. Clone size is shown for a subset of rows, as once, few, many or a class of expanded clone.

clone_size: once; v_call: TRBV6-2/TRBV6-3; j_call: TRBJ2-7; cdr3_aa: CASSYSTVLAGEVQYF
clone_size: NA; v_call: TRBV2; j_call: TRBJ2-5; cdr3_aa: CASSVGLDETQYF
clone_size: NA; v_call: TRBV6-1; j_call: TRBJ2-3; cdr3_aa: CASIFDRATDTQYF
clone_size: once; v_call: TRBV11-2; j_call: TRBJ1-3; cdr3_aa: CASSASEGPGNTIYF
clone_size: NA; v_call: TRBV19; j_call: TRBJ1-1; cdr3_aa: CASSVSMNTEAFF
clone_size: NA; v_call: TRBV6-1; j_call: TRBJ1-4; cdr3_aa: CASSEFSTTNEKLFF
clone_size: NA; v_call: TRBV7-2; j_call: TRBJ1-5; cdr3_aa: CASSIGQASNQPQHF
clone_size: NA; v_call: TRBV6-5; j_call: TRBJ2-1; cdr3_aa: CASRGDRGFNEQFF
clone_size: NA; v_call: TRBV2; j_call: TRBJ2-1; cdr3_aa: CASNIQGTYNEQFF
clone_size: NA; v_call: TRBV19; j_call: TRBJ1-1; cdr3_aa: CASSQGTMNTEAFF
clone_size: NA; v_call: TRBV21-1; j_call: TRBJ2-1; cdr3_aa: CASKKRGALPQFF
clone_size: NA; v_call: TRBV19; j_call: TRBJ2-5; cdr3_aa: CASSIKQGIVTQYF
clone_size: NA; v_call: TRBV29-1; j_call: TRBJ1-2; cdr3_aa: CSVEGGLSGDYGYTF
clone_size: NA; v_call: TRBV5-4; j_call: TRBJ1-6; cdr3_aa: CASSLRREVGEPLHF
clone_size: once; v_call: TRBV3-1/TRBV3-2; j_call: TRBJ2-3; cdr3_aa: CASSQGIGGADTQYF
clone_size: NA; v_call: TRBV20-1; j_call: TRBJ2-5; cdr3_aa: CSASVTSGGRETQYF
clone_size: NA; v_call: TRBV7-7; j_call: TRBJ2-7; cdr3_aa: CASSLDAGDEQYF
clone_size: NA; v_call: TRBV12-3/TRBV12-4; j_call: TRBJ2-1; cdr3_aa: CASMGGEQFF
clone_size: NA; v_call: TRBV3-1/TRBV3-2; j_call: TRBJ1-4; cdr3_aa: CASSQAPRREKLFF
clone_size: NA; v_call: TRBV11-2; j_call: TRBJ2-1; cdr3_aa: CASSLVGGGDNEQFF
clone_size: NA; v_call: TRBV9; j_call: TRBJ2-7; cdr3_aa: CASSVDLDPTYEQYF
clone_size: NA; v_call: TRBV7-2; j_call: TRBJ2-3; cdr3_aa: CASSPPGAADTQYF
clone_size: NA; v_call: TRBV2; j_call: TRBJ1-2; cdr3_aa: CASSGQPDYGYTF
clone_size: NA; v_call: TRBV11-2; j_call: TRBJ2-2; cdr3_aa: CASSLLHGDTGELFF
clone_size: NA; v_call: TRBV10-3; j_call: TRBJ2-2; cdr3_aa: CAAGSGGAAGELFF
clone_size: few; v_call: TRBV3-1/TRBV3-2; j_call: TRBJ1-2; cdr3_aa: CASSQGDVGYTF
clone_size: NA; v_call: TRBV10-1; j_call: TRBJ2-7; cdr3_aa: CASSEGSGQGNEQYF
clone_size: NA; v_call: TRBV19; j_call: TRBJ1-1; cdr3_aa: CASIDRGLDTEAFF
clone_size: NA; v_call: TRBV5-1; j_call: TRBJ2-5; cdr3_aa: CASSLYVTSETQYF
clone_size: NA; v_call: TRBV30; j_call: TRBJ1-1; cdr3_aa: CAWSLRKAEAFF
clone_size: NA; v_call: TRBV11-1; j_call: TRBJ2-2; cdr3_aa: CASSQADREDTGELFF
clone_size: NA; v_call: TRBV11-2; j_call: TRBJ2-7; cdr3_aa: CASSLVFGPRYEQYF
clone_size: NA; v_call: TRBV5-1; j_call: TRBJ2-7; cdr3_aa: CASSFGLSSTGEDF
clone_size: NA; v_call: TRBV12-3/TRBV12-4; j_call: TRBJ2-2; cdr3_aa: CASSPLGPGELFF
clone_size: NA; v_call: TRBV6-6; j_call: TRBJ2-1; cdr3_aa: CASSYFLAGGYNEQFF
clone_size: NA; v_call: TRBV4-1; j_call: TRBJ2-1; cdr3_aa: CASSQGRQGPSYNEQFF
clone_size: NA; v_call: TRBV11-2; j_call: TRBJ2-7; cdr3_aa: CASSGTGASSYEQYF
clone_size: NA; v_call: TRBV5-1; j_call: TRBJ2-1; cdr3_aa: CASSLGWLQSNNEQFF
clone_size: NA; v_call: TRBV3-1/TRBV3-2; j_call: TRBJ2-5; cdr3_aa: CASSHPFEGGTQYF
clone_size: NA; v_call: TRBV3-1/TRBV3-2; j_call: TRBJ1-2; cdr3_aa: CASSPQGSSYGYTF
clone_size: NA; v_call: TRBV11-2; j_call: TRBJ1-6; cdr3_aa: CASSLSSGLGLSYNSPLHF
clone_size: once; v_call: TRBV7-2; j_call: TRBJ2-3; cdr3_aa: CASQLAGGRDVADTQYF
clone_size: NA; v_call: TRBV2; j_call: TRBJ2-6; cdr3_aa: CASNGRRGSGANVLTF
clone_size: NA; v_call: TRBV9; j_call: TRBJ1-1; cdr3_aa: CASSVEGSLTEAFF
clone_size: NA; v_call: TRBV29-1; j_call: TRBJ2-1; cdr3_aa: CSVTGQSGSYNEQFF